One and the same sample provided the 8 T cell receptor beta chains below, sequenced in a study of T cell repertoires in cytomegalovirus infection. These receptors lack a known antigen. One entry per CDR3 protein, called by TCRdb with MiXCR from the reads. Of around 360,000 distinct CDR3 sequences in the sample, roughly a third are singletons; the top ten hold approximately 15%. The specimen comprised cultured PBMCs, sampled from culture after CMV antigen stimulation. The receptor set was obtained from a human donor in good health (CMV status not recorded). Some clones in this sample may be carry-over from other donors' samples.

The chain couples TRBV19 to TRBJ2-1, with 10 nucleotides matching TRBD1. The CDR3 is 15 residues long. Germline V gene sequence: CDR1 LNHDA, CDR2 SQIVND (reference sequence). V shed 7 bases, J shed 4 bases, and the junction held 7 bases outside the gene matches. CDR3 loop: CASTSGTGEYNEQFF. The CDR3, as DNA: TGTGCCAGTACCTCGGGGACAGGGGAATACAATGAGCAGTTCTTC. The complete variable domain, with remaining parts taken from reference TRBV19 and TRBJ2-1, reads DGGITQSPKYLFRKEGQNVTLSCEQNLNHDAMYWYRQDPGQGLRLIYYSQIVNDFQKGDIAEGYSVSREKKESFPLTVTSAQKNPTAFYLCASTSGTGEYNEQFFGPGTRLTVL.

About this clonotype itself: A much larger clone is a single base away; this may be a read error. This rearrangement joins TRBV19 to TRBJ2-4; D gene uncertain. CDR3 length: 14 residues. The germline CDR1 and CDR2 sequences are LNHDA and SQIVND (reference sequence). CDR3: CVSSNPGDKNIQYF. CDR3 DNA: TGTGTCAGTAGTAACCCAGGCGACAAAAACATTCAGTACTTC.

V and J are TRBV12-5 and TRBJ2-5, with D unresolved. The CDR3 contains 12 residues. With 1 base removed from V and 7 bases from J, the gap between germline ends came to 7 bases. The germline gives CDR1 LGHNT, CDR2 FRNRAP. The CDR3 nucleotides are TGTGCTAGTGGTTTGGACAGTGCGACCCAGTACTTC. The encoded protein is CASGLDSATQYF. Combining the CDR3 with reference TRBV12-5 and TRBJ2-5 gives the whole variable domain DARVTQTPRHKVTEMGQEVTMRCQPILGHNTVFWYRQTMMQGLELLAYFRNRAPLDDSGMPKDRFSAEMPDATLATLKIQPSEPRDSAVYFCASGLDSATQYFGPGTRLLVL.

The chain is built from TRBV12-3 or TRBV12-4 and TRBJ2-3, with no clear D. This CDR3 is 11 amino acids long. V gave up 1 base and J gave up 10 bases, with 6 bases separating them. This CDR3 is CASSLGGPQYF. The CDR3 region has the DNA TGTGCCAGCAGTTTAGGGGGTCCGCAGTATTTT.

The chain recombines TRBV19 with TRBJ2-3, with D uncertain. Per germline, CDR1 LNHDA and CDR2 SQIVND (reference sequence). The CDR3 sequence is 13 residues long. V lost 5 bases and J lost 5, with 11 bases in between. Here the CDR3 reads CASSGENGDTQYF. CDR3 sequence (DNA): TGTGCCAGTAGTGGGGAAAATGGAGATACGCAGTATTTT.

This clonotype was detected a few times. V and J are TRBV7-9 and TRBJ2-1; the D gene is possibly TRBD2 (6 bases). Germline V lookup: CDR1 SEHNR, CDR2 FQNEAQ (reference sequence). V lost 5 bases and J 8 bases, leaving 19 bases between the germline ends. The CDR3 is 15 amino acids. The CDR3 nucleotides are TGTGCCAGCAGCCAGATATTTAGGCGGGACCATGAGCAGTTCTTC. This codes for CASSQIFRRDHEQFF.

This clonotype was observed a handful of times. The V call is TRBV7-2, the J call TRBJ2-7, with 7 bases lining up with TRBD1. Germline CDR1 is SGHTA and CDR2 is FQGNSA. CDR3 length: 14 residues. J lost 7 bases, V lost 2 bases, and 8 bases had no gene match. CDR3 nucleotides: TGTGCCAGCAGCTTACAAGACAGGGTTAGGGAGCAGTACTTC. This gives the protein CASSLQDRVREQYF. Variable domain in full (rest from reference TRBV7-2 and TRBJ2-7): GAGVSQSPSNKVTEKGKDVELRCDPISGHTALYWYRQSLGQGLEFLIYFQGNSAPDKSGLPSDRFSAERTGGSVSTLTIQRTQQEDSAVYLCASSLQDRVREQYFGPGTRLTVT.

This clonotype was seen only a few times. The V gene is TRBV14, the J gene TRBJ2-4, with a possible D match to TRBD1 (6 bases). The germline V and J ends were trimmed by 4 bases and 0 bases, with 10 bases remaining between them. Germline loops: CDR1 SGHDN, CDR2 FVKESK. The CDR3 sequence is 15 residues long. The CDR3 region is CASSLWTVAKNIQYF. In DNA, the CDR3 is TGTGCCAGCAGCCTTTGGACAGTAGCCAAAAACATTCAGTACTTC.